This T cell receptor beta chain was captured in a study of CD4 T cells in relation to SARS-CoV-2 and coronaviruses. This clone was seen just once. The antigen is undetermined. Findings and limits, study-wide: Monoreactive clones expanded significantly more to SARS-CoV-2 than crossreactive clones did.

The V end was cut by 0 bases, the J end by 4 bases, with 16 bases between. This CDR3 has 17 residues. Germline CDR1 MNHEY, CDR2 SVGEGT. CD4+ T cells from unexposed donors were obtained before the COVID-19 pandemic (2011-2018). Libraries were prepared by immunoSEQ multiplex PCR; TCRdb keeps only in-frame clonotypes and omits some of them. The table has under 90,000 clones, 93% seen once. The chain uses TRBV6-2 or TRBV6-3 and TRBJ1-5, with D perhaps TRBD1 (6 bases). The TCR originated in a human donor in good health. The sample comprised naive CD4+ T cells from PBMCs. Subset given: naive CD4+ T cells isolated by negative enrichment. The chain's CDR3 is CASSYSNAGDSNQPQHF. The CDR3 region has the DNA TGTGCCAGCAGTTACTCGAACGCAGGGGATTCGAATCAGCCCCAGCATTTT.